This T cell receptor beta chain stems from a study of T cells in Graves' hyperthyroidism and ophthalmopathy. Study at large: Once the initial diagnosis was made, peripheral blood was obtained before any treatment.

V lost 3 bases to trimming and J lost 8 bases, with 12 bases between them. Germline V gene sequence: CDR1 SGDLS, CDR2 YYNGEE. There are 13 residues in the CDR3. Researchers took RNA transcripts and amplified the TCR beta CDR3 regions from them. HTBI primers were the set used in a first-round RT-PCR of the TCR CDR3. Via MiXCR, TCRdb re-called the multiplex PCR reads, giving one row per CDR3 protein. The sample contains around 700,000 distinct CDR3 sequences, roughly a sixth of which appear only once. Uncontrolled infection, other autoimmune disease, pregnancy and lactation each barred patients from inclusion. Study-level findings and limits: For ophthalmopathy, model prediction preceded onset by a median about 6.2 months. Blood also held most thyroid clonotypes expanded beyond 0.001.

As concerns this clonotype: The target antigen is unknown.

The genes are TRBV9 and TRBJ2-1, with D maybe TRBD1 (6 bases). The TCR sequence derives from a woman between 45 and 60 years old with Graves' hyperthyroidism that later progressed to Graves' ophthalmopathy. What was sequenced was blood. CDR3 amino acids: CASSAPGAYEQFF. CDR3 DNA sequence: TGTGCCAGCAGCGCCCCAGGGGCATATGAGCAGTTCTTC.